This passage covers 20 T cell receptor beta chains from one sample sequenced in a study of blood T cell repertoires in COVID-19 (TCRdb year 2020). Libraries came from the immunoSEQ multiplex PCR assay. Entries here come from immuneACCESS through TCRdb and include only in-frame sequences with V and J called. Some clones fail to appear in such tables; in the studies checked, an unresolved V gene covers under half of the shortfall, and the cause of the remainder is unknown. Across this sample there are about 260,000 clones, with 86% seen only once. The ten largest clones add up to about 9.8% of the sample. The sequenced sample was peripheral blood. These receptors originate from a man between 35 and 55 years old who had recovered from COVID-19.

This clone came up once. The chain carries TRBV10-2 and TRBJ1-5; 10 bases agree with TRBD1. This CDR3 contains 15 residues. The germline CDR1 and CDR2 sequences are WSHSY and SAAADI. V lost 8 bases, J lost 4 bases, and 8 bases stayed unmatched. The CDR3 here is CASGHDRGQNQPQHF. The CDR3 region has the DNA TGCGCCAGCGGACACGACAGGGGGCAGAATCAGCCCCAGCATTTT.

The V gene is TRBV15, the J gene TRBJ2-7, with 9 bases identical to TRBD2. The CDR3 spans 18 residues. Germline V gives CDR1 LNHNV, CDR2 YYDKDF (reference sequence). Trimming cost V 3 bases and J 0 bases; bases outside gene matches: 12. This CDR3 reads CATSSQKRGARGSYEQYF. CDR3 DNA sequence: TGTGCCACCAGCAGCCAGAAGCGGGGGGCCCGGGGCTCCTACGAGCAGTACTTC.

The chain carries TRBV11-2 and TRBJ2-7; 7 bases fit TRBD2. V lost 4 bases to trimming and J lost 4 bases; unmatched junction nucleotides: 10. Looked up from germline, CDR1 is SGHAT and CDR2 is FQNNGV. There are 15 residues in the CDR3. CDR3 amino acids: CASSSPSGLPYEQYF. DNA for the CDR3: TGTGCCAGCAGCTCGCCTAGCGGTCTCCCTTACGAGCAGTACTTC.

The V call is TRBV19, the J call TRBJ2-7; TRBD2 might be the D (5 bases). Germline lookup yields CDR1 LNHDA and CDR2 SQIVND (reference sequence). The CDR3 loop spans 12 amino acids. The V and J ends lost 3 bases and 7 bases respectively, with 10 bases between them. The CDR3 sequence: CASSMSPGEQYF. The CDR3 DNA is TGTGCCAGTAGTATGTCCCCGGGGGAGCAGTACTTC.

CDR3 coding DNA: TGTGCCAGCAGCTTAGCCCTTGGACAGGGGGACATTCAGTACTTC. This sequence encodes CASSLALGQGDIQYF. This chain links TRBV7-2 with TRBJ2-4; the match to TRBD1 covers 10 bases. This CDR3 is 15 amino acids long. Germline CDR1 reads SGHTA; CDR2 reads FQGNSA. Losses at the gene ends were 0 bases for V and 8 bases for J; bases not matched to a gene: 4.

The chain joins TRBV5-6 to TRBJ2-7, with TRBD1 identical over 10 bases. There are 17 residues in the CDR3. Per the germline V gene, CDR1 is SGHDT and CDR2 is YYEEEE. The J segment lost 0 bases and the V segment lost 3 bases, leaving 9 bases of the junction unmatched. CDR3 bases: TGTGCCAGCAGCTCGGGGACAGGGGTCCCTTACTCCTACGAGCAGTACTTC. It is translated as CASSSGTGVPYSYEQYF.

The J gene is TRBJ2-1, the V gene TRBV19; D may be TRBD1 (6 bases). Germline loops: CDR1 LNHDA, CDR2 SQIVND (reference sequence). The CDR3 is 16 residues long. V was pared by 3 bases and J by 6 bases, with 18 bases between. For the CDR3, the DNA is TGTGCCAGTAGTATCGGCACAGGGAAATCTGGCAATGAGCAGTTCTTC. It translates to CASSIGTGKSGNEQFF.

V gene TRBV27 combines with J gene TRBJ2-7, with 9 bases matching TRBD2. Germline V gene lookup returns CDR1 MNHEY and CDR2 SMNVEV (reference sequence). The CDR3 runs 15 residues. V shed 7 bases, J shed 2 bases, and the junction held 9 bases outside the gene matches. For the CDR3, the DNA is TGTGCCAGCACCCTAGGGCTAGCGGGGCCCTACGAGCAGTACTTC. Encoded protein: CASTLGLAGPYEQYF.

The CDR3: CASGLGPGTLSNQPQHF. Written as DNA, the CDR3 is TGTGCTAGTGGTTTGGGTCCCGGGACACTTAGCAATCAGCCCCAGCATTTT. This chain joins TRBV12-5 and TRBJ1-5, with D possibly TRBD1 on 6 matching bases. This CDR3 region has 17 residues. Trimming shortened V by 1 base and J by 0 bases, and 13 bases separated the two germline ends. Germline assignment: CDR1 LGHNT and CDR2 FRNRAP.

The chain carries TRBV11-2 and TRBJ2-1; 8 bases match TRBD2. Per germline, CDR1 SGHAT and CDR2 FQNNGV. This CDR3 has 17 residues. V lost 1 base and J lost 7; bases outside the gene matches: 12. The CDR3 region has the DNA TGTGCCAGCAGCTTAGTTGCGGGGACTAGAGGTAGGAATGAGCAGTTCTTC. Encoded protein: CASSLVAGTRGRNEQFF.

This sequence joins TRBV7-2 and TRBJ1-2, with TRBD1 as a possible D gene (6 bases). Deletions cut 1 base from V and 2 bases from J, with 17 bases between. Germline CDR1 is SGHTA and CDR2 is FQGNSA. The CDR3 loop spans 17 amino acids. For the CDR3, the DNA is TGTGCCAGCAGCTTAGTGGTTCGGGCAGGGGCCAACTATGGCTACACCTTC. This codes for CASSLVVRAGANYGYTF.

The chain recombines TRBV4-1 with TRBJ2-7; 8 nucleotides align to TRBD1. V lost 0 bases to trimming and J lost 3 bases; unmatched junction nucleotides: 7. Germline V gene data show CDR1 as MGHRA and CDR2 as YSYEKL. The CDR3 spans 16 residues. The CDR3 DNA follows: TGCGCCAGCAGCCAAGAGAAGGCAGGGGGCATCTACGAGCAGTACTTC. Translated: CASSQEKAGGIYEQYF.

V gene TRBV19 combines with J gene TRBJ2-1, with 11 bases matching TRBD2. The J segment lost 4 bases and the V segment lost 8 bases, leaving 7 bases of the junction unmatched. CDR3 length: 15 amino acids. Germline CDR1 reads LNHDA; CDR2 reads SQIVND (reference sequence). CDR3 bases: TGTGCCAGTCGAAAACTAGCGGGAGATTACAATGAGCAGTTCTTC. It translates to CASRKLAGDYNEQFF.

The chain links TRBV7-9 to TRBJ1-1; TRBD1 matches at 11 bases. This CDR3 contains 13 residues. After removal of 5 bases from V and 11 bases from J, the junction contained 7 bases not matched to a gene. Per the germline V gene, CDR1 is SEHNR and CDR2 is FQNEAQ (reference sequence). For the CDR3, the DNA is TGTGCCAGCAGCCCCCGGGACAGGGGGATGGCTTTCTTT. Amino acid sequence: CASSPRDRGMAFF. Filled out from reference TRBV7-9 and TRBJ1-1, the complete variable domain reads DTGVSQNPRHKITKRGQNVTFRCDPISEHNRLYWYRQTLGQGPEFLTYFQNEAQLEKSRLLSDRFSAERPKGSFSTLEIQRTEQGDSAMYLCASSPRDRGMAFFGQGTRLTVV.

The V and J genes are TRBV6-2 or TRBV6-3 and TRBJ1-6; D is unresolved. The V gene's germline CDR1 is MNHEY and CDR2 SVGEGT. Trimming stripped 5 bases from V and 10 bases from J, with 15 bases between. This CDR3 has 14 residues. The CDR3 region is CASSRDMSVSPLHF. CDR3 coding DNA: TGTGCCAGCAGTCGAGACATGAGTGTCTCACCCCTCCACTTT.

The chain couples TRBV9 to TRBJ2-3; 11 bases are shared with TRBD2. The V gene's germline CDR1 is SGDLS and CDR2 YYNGEE. The CDR3 has 16 residues. The ends lost 3 bases at V and 6 bases at J; junction bases unmatched: 9. The CDR3 loop is CASSAISGGAADTQYF. The CDR3 DNA reads as TGTGCCAGCAGCGCTATTAGCGGGGGGGCAGCGGATACGCAGTATTTT.

V gene TRBV7-4 combines with J gene TRBJ1-6; possibly TRBD1 for D (5 bases). Germline lookup yields CDR1 SGHVT and CDR2 SQSDAQ. V lost 1 base, J lost 5 bases, and 27 bases lay in between. The CDR3 sequence is 21 residues long. The CDR3 loop is CASSLGGQGRSGQANNSPLHF. CDR3 DNA sequence: TGTGCCAGCAGCTTAGGGGGTCAGGGCAGGTCCGGTCAAGCTAATAATTCACCCCTCCACTTT.

This clone was observed a handful of times. The CDR3 DNA follows: TGTGCCAGCTGGGACATCTCTAACTATGGCTACACCTTC. Translating it yields CASWDISNYGYTF. This chain links TRBV12-3 or TRBV12-4 with TRBJ1-2; D is possibly TRBD1 (6 bases). The CDR3 loop spans 13 amino acids. V was trimmed by 8 bases and J by 0 bases, leaving 10 bases between them.

This chain links TRBV29-1 with TRBJ2-5; D uncertain. Between the trimmed V and J ends, which lost 4 bases and 2 bases, there was a span of 5 bases. Germline CDR1 and CDR2: SQVTM and ANQGSEA. The CDR3 covers 11 residues. CDR3 residues: CSVAQQETQYF. The CDR3 DNA sequence: TGCAGCGTTGCCCAGCAAGAGACCCAGTACTTC.

This clone has just one count. CDR3 sequence (DNA): TGTGCCAGCAGCTTACCCAGCGGGGCATACGAGCAGTACTTC. It yields the protein CASSLPSGAYEQYF. This chain links TRBV7-2 with TRBJ2-7; 7 bases align to TRBD2. CDR1 and CDR2 (germline): SGHTA, FQGNSA. This CDR3 has 14 residues. V lost 2 bases to trimming and J lost 4 bases; unmatched junction nucleotides: 5.